The 32 T cell receptor beta chains reported below all come from one sample, sequenced in a study of CD8 T cells in Susac syndrome. Random hexamers were used to reverse transcribe an amount of about 0.5 to 1 ug RNA. TCRdb re-called the immunoSEQ multiplex PCR reads with MiXCR, one entry per CDR3 protein. The data hold some 300,000 distinct CDR3 sequences, with 85% observed a single time. Material: CD8+ T cells from PBMCs. Every receptor here comes from a human donor with multiple sclerosis.

The chain uses TRBV21-1 and TRBJ2-7; the D call in the table, TRBD2, was not verified against the DNA. TRBV21-1 counts as a pseudogene. The CDR3 consists of 10 residues. CDR3 loop: CASSEEGAYF. DNA for the CDR3: TGTGCCAGCAGCGAAGAGGGAGCCTACTTC.

The CDR3 is CASSQDQTSGAYNEQFF. The CDR3 DNA reads TGCGCCAGCAGCCAAGATCAAACTAGCGGGGCCTACAATGAGCAGTTCTTC. The chain employs TRBV4-3 and TRBJ2-1, with 10 bases aligning to TRBD2. The length of the CDR3 is 17 residues. Losses at the gene ends were 0 bases for V and 2 bases for J; bases not matched to a gene: 4. Germline CDR1 is LGHNA and CDR2 is YSLEER.

This CDR3 reads CASSLGSVDEKLFF. CDR3 coding DNA: TGTGCCAGCAGCTTAGGGTCCGTGGATGAAAAACTGTTTTTT. V gene TRBV7-6 combines with J gene TRBJ1-4; D gene unclear. Trimming removed 1 base at V and 6 bases at J, with 9 bases between. This CDR3 comprises 14 residues. Germline V gene data show CDR1 as SGHVS and CDR2 as FNYEAQ.

This clonotype appeared a single time. The rearrangement uses TRBV27 and TRBJ2-6, with unresolved D. CDR1 is MNHEY, CDR2 SMNVEV, per germline (reference sequence). This CDR3 region has 15 residues. The V and J ends lost 5 bases and 4 bases respectively, with 12 bases between them. The CDR3 nucleotides read TGTGCCAGCAGTCCACTCCCCCCCGGGGCCAACGTCCTGACTTTC. Protein sequence: CASSPLPPGANVLTF.

The genes are TRBV5-8 and TRBJ2-5; 7 positions agree with TRBD2. This CDR3 contains 17 residues. The V segment lost 1 base and the J segment 1 base; nucleotides outside the gene matches: 10. Per the germline V gene, CDR1 is SGHTS and CDR2 is YDEGEE. CDR3 in amino acids: CASSLSWLAEIQETQYF. CDR3 coding DNA: TGTGCCAGCAGCTTGTCATGGCTAGCGGAGATCCAAGAGACCCAGTACTTC.

The V gene is TRBV19, the J gene TRBJ2-1, with 8 bases aligning to TRBD1. This CDR3 has 13 residues. V lost 4 bases to trimming and J lost 8 bases; unmatched junction nucleotides: 4. Germline CDR1 is LNHDA and CDR2 is SQIVND (reference sequence). CDR3 nucleotide sequence: TGTGCCAGTAGTACCCTGACAGGGGATGAGCAGTTCTTC. Protein sequence: CASSTLTGDEQFF.

The chain combines TRBV5-6 with TRBJ1-5; D might be TRBD1 (5 bases). CDR1 and CDR2 from the germline V gene are SGHDT and YYEEEE. The CDR3 length is 12 residues. Trimming took off 2 bases at V and 6 bases at J, with 6 bases between the two ends. This CDR3 is CASSFQGQPQHF. CDR3 DNA: TGTGCCAGCAGCTTCCAGGGTCAGCCCCAGCATTTT.

This clonotype was picked up one time. The chain is built from TRBV20-1 and TRBJ2-2, with D hard to call. CDR3 length equals 15 residues. Trimming left V 3 bases short and J 2 bases short, with 13 bases between. The germline gives CDR1 DFQATT, CDR2 SNEGSKA (reference sequence). For the CDR3, the DNA is TGCAGTGCTAGGTCTGATATCGAAAACACCGGGGAGCTGTTTTTT. Translated, it gives CSARSDIENTGELFF.

The chain is built from TRBV28 and TRBJ2-1; D remains unclear. The V end was cut by 3 bases, the J end by 3 bases, with 15 bases between. CDR1 MDHEN and CDR2 SYDVKM come from the germline V gene. The CDR3 runs to 16 residues. The CDR3 coding sequence is TGTGCCAGCAGTTTGGGCCCATCGTCCTACTACAATGAGCAGTTCTTC. Translating it yields CASSLGPSSYYNEQFF.

The table lists this clonotype with a few counts. The genes are TRBV20-1 and TRBJ1-5; D call uncertain. Germline-derived CDR1 and CDR2 are DFQATT and SNEGSKA (reference sequence). V was clipped by 0 bases and J by 0 bases, with 3 bases between them. There are 13 residues in the CDR3. CDR3 residues: CSARDISNQPQHF. Written as DNA, the CDR3 is TGCAGTGCTAGAGACATTAGCAATCAGCCCCAGCATTTT.

The chain combines TRBV4-3 with TRBJ2-3; TRBD1 is a possible D gene (6 bases). This CDR3 contains 15 residues. CDR1 is LGHNA and CDR2 is YSLEER in the germline V gene. Deletions cut 0 bases from V and 6 bases from J, with 13 bases between. CDR3 in amino acids: CASSQDRQGFDTQYF. The CDR3 coding sequence is TGCGCCAGCAGCCAAGACCGGCAGGGGTTTGATACGCAGTATTTT.

J is TRBJ2-1 and V is TRBV6-5; 9 nucleotides align to TRBD1. Germline values: CDR1 MNHEY, CDR2 SVGAGI. The CDR3 runs to 15 residues. The trim removed 6 bases at V and 4 bases at J, leaving 7 bases unmatched. The CDR3 nucleotides read TGTGCCAGCAGCCGTCGCGGACAGGGGTACAATGAGCAGTTCTTC. Its translation is CASSRRGQGYNEQFF.

V gene TRBV10-3 combines with J gene TRBJ2-1, with 8 bases matching TRBD1. Per germline, CDR1 ENHRY and CDR2 SYGVKD. J was trimmed by 7 bases and V by 4 bases; bases with no gene match: 12. The CDR3 has 16 residues. The CDR3: CAISGIQGVISNEQFF. The CDR3 DNA is TGTGCCATCAGTGGGATACAGGGGGTGATTTCTAATGAGCAGTTCTTC.

V usage is TRBV30 and J usage is TRBJ2-7, with TRBD2 matching over 8 bases. The CDR3 loop spans 14 amino acids. V lost 7 bases, J lost 5 bases, and 13 bases stayed unmatched. CDR1 is GTSNPN, CDR2 SVGIG, per germline (reference sequence). The CDR3 sequence: CAFSLGLVADEQYF. The DNA of the CDR3 is TGTGCCTTCTCCTTGGGACTAGTAGCCGACGAGCAGTACTTC.

This clonotype was seen a handful of times. The chain links TRBV4-3 to TRBJ2-4; perhaps TRBD2 as D (5 bases). The CDR3 consists of 14 residues. The V end was cut by 0 bases, the J end by 6 bases, with 9 bases between. The V gene's germline CDR1 is LGHNA and CDR2 YSLEER. The chain's CDR3 is CASSQDPSGNIQYF. The CDR3 nucleotides are TGCGCCAGCAGCCAAGATCCCAGCGGAAACATTCAGTACTTC.

This clonotype was recorded only once. The chain links TRBV20-1 to TRBJ2-7; 10 bases are shared with TRBD1. This CDR3 region has 14 residues. The V segment lost 1 base and the J segment 4 bases; nucleotides outside the gene matches: 4. Germline-derived CDR1 and CDR2 are DFQATT and SNEGSKA (reference sequence). CDR3 residues: CSARARDRGYEQYF. CDR3 nucleotides: TGCAGTGCTAGAGCCCGGGACAGGGGATACGAGCAGTACTTC.

The rearrangement joins TRBV5-6 to TRBJ2-7, with no clear D. V lost 4 bases and J lost 6, with 11 bases in between. The germline V gene has CDR1 SGHDT and CDR2 YYEEEE. This CDR3 contains 12 residues. The CDR3 loop reads CASSALRSEQYF. CDR3 nucleotide sequence: TGTGCCAGCAGCGCCCTTCGGAGCGAGCAGTACTTC.

The count of this clonotype is one. The J gene is TRBJ2-1, the V gene TRBV6-5; 7 nucleotides match TRBD2. Trimming removed 6 bases from V and 9 bases from J; junction bases left unmatched: 14. The CDR3 consists of 15 residues. Germline lookup yields CDR1 MNHEY and CDR2 SVGAGI. CDR3 region: CASSPVGTTDGEQFF. The DNA for the CDR3 is TGTGCCAGCAGCCCGGTCGGGACTACCGACGGTGAGCAGTTCTTC.

This chain links TRBV25-1 with TRBJ2-5; 13 positions agree with TRBD2. This CDR3 has 18 amino acids. The germline gives CDR1 MGHDK, CDR2 SYGVNS. After removal of 3 bases from V and 4 bases from J, the junction contained 11 bases not matched to a gene. The DNA for the CDR3 is TGTGCCAGCAGTGACCCATCCGGACTAGCGGGAGTTGGAGAGACCCAGTACTTC. Translating it yields CASSDPSGLAGVGETQYF.

The chain is built from TRBV6-1 and TRBJ2-7; TRBD1 matches at 7 bases. CDR3 length equals 16 residues. The junction had 14 bases not matched to a gene; V was cut back by 6 bases and J by 3 bases. CDR1 and CDR2 from the germline V gene are MNHNS and SASEGT. This CDR3 is CASRRPRDSTDYEQYF. DNA for the CDR3: TGTGCCAGCAGACGCCCCAGGGACAGTACAGACTACGAGCAGTACTTC.

V gene TRBV30 combines with J gene TRBJ2-2, with TRBD2 matching 10 bases. CDR1 and CDR2 (germline): GTSNPN, SVGIG (reference sequence). After removal of 4 bases from V and 5 bases from J, the junction contained 4 bases not matched to a gene. The CDR3 loop spans 14 amino acids. The CDR3 loop reads CAWKAGGDTGELFF. For the CDR3, the DNA is TGTGCCTGGAAAGCGGGAGGGGATACCGGGGAGCTGTTTTTT. The whole variable domain, filled in from reference TRBV30 and TRBJ2-2, reads SQTIHQWPATLVQPVGSPLSLECTVEGTSNPNLYWYRQAAGRGLQLLFYSVGIGQISSEVPQNLSASRPQDRQFILSSKKLLLSDSGFYLCAWKAGGDTGELFFGEGSRLTVL.

The CDR3 DNA sequence: TGCGCCAGCAGCCTCACGGCGGAGCGATACACAGATACGCAGTATTTT. This translates into CASSLTAERYTDTQYF. The V and J genes are TRBV4-3 and TRBJ2-3; D gene uncertain. Trimming left V 4 bases short and J 2 bases short, with 16 bases between. CDR1 is LGHNA, CDR2 YSLEER, per germline. The CDR3 contains 16 residues.

The chain carries TRBV27 and TRBJ1-5, with D uncertain. This CDR3 has 12 residues. Trimming removed 3 bases at V and 5 bases at J, with 5 bases between. Germline CDR1 and CDR2: MNHEY and SMNVEV (reference sequence). CDR3 in amino acids: CASSFPHQPQHF. CDR3 DNA: TGTGCCAGCAGTTTTCCCCATCAGCCCCAGCATTTT.

The genes are TRBV14 and TRBJ2-2; no reliable D call. The V end lost 1 base, the J end lost 3 bases, and 3 bases lay between the germline ends. The CDR3 has 13 residues. The V gene's germline CDR1 is SGHDN and CDR2 FVKESK. This CDR3 reads CASSQAYTGELFF. In nucleotides, the CDR3 is TGTGCCAGCAGCCAAGCCTACACCGGGGAGCTGTTTTTT.

The chain employs TRBV28 and TRBJ1-2; D might be TRBD1 (5 bases). Trimming stripped 6 bases from V and 4 bases from J, with 12 bases between. The CDR3 contains 13 residues. Germline CDR1 MDHEN, CDR2 SYDVKM. The DNA of the CDR3 is TGTGCCAGCAGCGTGGCAGGGCTCTATGGCTACACCTTC. Its translation is CASSVAGLYGYTF.

This sequence joins TRBV13 and TRBJ2-7, with 9 positions matching TRBD2. This CDR3 has 14 residues. The J segment lost 7 bases and the V segment lost 4 bases, leaving 8 bases of the junction unmatched. In germline, CDR1 is PRHDT, CDR2 FYEKMQ (reference sequence). The CDR3 here is CASSSGLASGEQYF. The DNA of the CDR3 is TGTGCCAGCAGCTCCGGACTAGCGTCGGGGGAGCAGTACTTC.

This chain joins TRBV29-1 and TRBJ2-1; possibly TRBD1 for D (6 bases). The CDR3 totals 16 residues. Trimming left V 0 bases short and J 1 base short, with 13 bases between. The V gene's germline CDR1 is SQVTM and CDR2 ANQGSEA. The CDR3 nucleotides are TGCAGCGTTGAAGATGGGGGCCCACGATCCTACAATGAGCAGTTCTTC. This translates into CSVEDGGPRSYNEQFF.

The chain links TRBV15 to TRBJ2-1, with D possibly matching TRBD2 (6 bases). Germline V lookup: CDR1 LNHNV, CDR2 YYDKDF (reference sequence). The ends were cut back, 5 bases at V and 7 bases at J, with 18 bases in the middle. CDR3 size: 15 residues. The CDR3 sequence: CATSAPGVGLNEQFF. CDR3 coding DNA: TGTGCCACCAGCGCGCCGGGAGTTGGACTGAATGAGCAGTTCTTC.

V and J are TRBV6-4 and TRBJ2-1; 8 bases are shared with TRBD2. J was trimmed by 4 bases and V by 7 bases; bases with no gene match: 18. CDR3 size: 18 residues. Germline loops: CDR1 MRHNA, CDR2 SNTAGT. The CDR3 sequence is CASIEGSREEADYNEQFF. In DNA form, the CDR3 reads TGTGCCAGCATTGAAGGGTCGCGGGAGGAGGCGGATTACAATGAGCAGTTCTTC.

The J gene is TRBJ2-2, the V gene TRBV7-9; TRBD1 matches at 12 bases. V trimming: 2 bases; J trimming: 5 bases; junction bases outside the gene matches: 3. This CDR3 is 16 amino acids long. Per germline, CDR1 SEHNR and CDR2 FQNEAQ (reference sequence). The CDR3: CASSLRGQGATGELFF. Here the CDR3 DNA reads TGTGCCAGCAGCTTAAGGGGACAGGGGGCGACCGGGGAGCTGTTTTTT.

The V call is TRBV6-5, the J call TRBJ2-1; D is possibly TRBD2 (6 bases). V gave up 3 bases and J gave up 7 bases, with 13 bases separating them. Germline CDR1 is MNHEY and CDR2 is SVGAGI. This CDR3 is 14 amino acids long. CDR3 DNA sequence: TGTGCCAGCAGTTATAGGCGGGAATGGAATGAGCAGTTCTTC. Amino acids: CASSYRREWNEQFF.

The chain's CDR3 is CASSRTARAGKETQYF. The CDR3 DNA reads TGCGCCAGCAGCCGGACCGCACGGGCAGGGAAAGAGACCCAGTACTTC. The chain has TRBV4-3 and TRBJ2-5, with a tentative D call TRBD1 (5 bases). The CDR3 is 16 residues long. V lost 4 bases and J 3 bases, leaving 18 bases between the germline ends. CDR1 is LGHNA and CDR2 is YSLEER in the germline V gene.